This T cell receptor (beta chain) originates from a study of T cells in Graves' hyperthyroidism and ophthalmopathy. On the study more broadly: Before any treatment, at initial diagnosis, peripheral blood was collected.

The V segment lost 5 bases and the J segment 4 bases; nucleotides outside the gene matches: 14. Germline assignment: CDR1 SGHRS and CDR2 YFSETQ. This CDR3 comprises 17 residues. Diagnoses were established using clinical symptoms, serum thyroxine and TRAb, thyroid ultrasound and orbital computed tomography. RNA transcripts were the template for amplifying TCR beta CDR3 regions. TCR CDR3 underwent first-round RT-PCR with the HTBI primer set. TCRdb redid the calling of the multiplex PCR reads with MiXCR, one entry per CDR3 protein. The profile shows nearly 600,000 distinct CDR3 sequences, 12% to 15% of them singletons. This clonotype was counted ten times or more. The antigen remains undetermined. Study findings and constraints: Ophthalmopathy onset followed model prediction by a median approximately 6.2 months. Most expanded thyroid clonotypes above 0.001 recurred in blood.

Input material: blood. The sequence was obtained from a woman between 18 and 29 years old with Graves' ophthalmopathy. The gene calls are TRBV5-1 and TRBJ2-1; TRBD1 agrees at 8 bases. The CDR3 region has the DNA TGCGCCAGCAGACCTACCAACAGGGGGTTGGGGTACAATGAGCAGTTCTTC. Residues: CASRPTNRGLGYNEQFF.